These 17 T cell receptor beta chains were sequenced from one sample in a study of Ad26.COV2.S vaccination and SARS-CoV-2 variants. Treatment reported: around 19 received Ad26.COV2.S at low or high dose, single or two shots; about 5 received placebo; per-sample allocation not given. Day 63 following the first vaccine or placebo injection was when the samples were taken. Generated by immunoSEQ multiplex PCR, the TCRdb table keeps only in-frame clones and is missing some. The table records around 340,000 clones, about 88% of them present only once. Sequenced material: peripheral blood, taken in a trial of Ad26.COV2.S vaccine versus placebo. The receptors originated from a person between 18 and 60 years old who received the Ad26.COV2.S COVID-19 vaccine or a placebo.

This rearrangement joins TRBV2 to TRBJ2-3, with D possibly TRBD1 on 6 matching bases. Germline CDR1 SNHLY, CDR2 FYNNEI. This CDR3 has 15 residues. V lost 6 bases, J lost 0 bases, and 13 bases lay in between. CDR3 in amino acids: CASRPGTSSTDTQYF. CDR3 nucleotides: TGTGCCAGCAGACCCGGGACATCAAGCACAGATACGCAGTATTTT.

This chain uses TRBV4-3 with TRBJ2-1, with 10 bases fitting TRBD2. Germline loops: CDR1 LGHNA, CDR2 YSLEER. This CDR3 contains 18 residues. With 1 base clipped from V and 2 bases from J, the junction kept 8 bases outside the gene matches. CDR3 loop: CASSQASGGAWAYNEQFF. For the CDR3, the DNA is TGCGCCAGCAGCCAAGCCAGCGGGGGGGCCTGGGCCTACAATGAGCAGTTCTTC.

This chain connects TRBV7-2 to TRBJ1-4; perhaps TRBD1 as D (6 bases). CDR1 is SGHTA, CDR2 FQGNSA, per germline. The CDR3 is 13 amino acids. V lost 8 bases to trimming and J lost 4 bases, with 11 bases between them. CDR3 nucleotides: TGTGCCAGCGGACAGTCGGTTAATGAAAAACTGTTTTTT. As protein: CASGQSVNEKLFF.

V usage is TRBV14 and J usage is TRBJ2-7, with D unclear. Germline assignment: CDR1 SGHDN and CDR2 FVKESK. V was cut by 2 bases and J by 5 bases, with 19 bases left in between. CDR3 length: 16 amino acids. Here the CDR3 reads CASSQNRKDLSHEQYF. The CDR3 coding sequence is TGTGCCAGCAGCCAAAATAGAAAGGATTTAAGCCACGAGCAGTACTTC.

V and J are TRBV19 and TRBJ1-1, with D hard to call. Trimming took off 1 base at V and 0 bases at J, with 6 bases between the two ends. CDR3 length: 14 residues. Germline loops: CDR1 LNHDA, CDR2 SQIVND (reference sequence). The CDR3 sequence is CASSIGLVNTEAFF. In DNA form, the CDR3 reads TGTGCCAGTAGTATAGGCTTGGTGAACACTGAAGCTTTCTTT.

The chain links TRBV4-2 to TRBJ2-6; D perhaps matches TRBD2 (7 bases). The V gene lost 1 base and the J gene lost 0 bases, with 13 bases spanning the gap. Germline V gene lookup returns CDR1 LGHNA and CDR2 YNFKEQ. The CDR3 length is 18 residues. This chain's CDR3 is CASSQGLGGGSGANVLTF. DNA for the CDR3: TGTGCCAGCAGCCAAGGGTTGGGAGGGGGCTCTGGGGCCAACGTCCTGACTTTC.

The V gene is TRBV27, the J gene TRBJ1-2; possibly TRBD1 for D (6 bases). The V and J ends lost 0 bases and 8 bases respectively, with 13 bases between them. The CDR3 consists of 14 residues. Germline V gene data show CDR1 as MNHEY and CDR2 as SMNVEV (reference sequence). The chain's CDR3 is CASSLSPRTVGYTF. The DNA of the CDR3 is TGTGCCAGCAGTTTATCCCCTCGGACAGTCGGCTACACCTTC.

The chain is built from TRBV7-3 and TRBJ1-1, with TRBD1 matching 9 bases. This CDR3 region has 13 residues. V shed 5 bases, J shed 3 bases, and the junction held 1 base outside the gene matches. Germline CDR1 is SGHTA and CDR2 is FQGTGA. The CDR3 nucleotides are TGTGCCAGCAGCGGGGACAGGGACACTGAAGCTTTCTTT. Translation: CASSGDRDTEAFF.

V gene TRBV2 combines with J gene TRBJ2-4; TRBD1 matches 8 bases. Per the germline V gene, CDR1 is SNHLY and CDR2 is FYNNEI. This CDR3 spans 15 amino acids. The J segment lost 2 bases and the V segment lost 6 bases, leaving 6 bases of the junction unmatched. In nucleotides, the CDR3 is TGTGCCAGCAGAGCGGACAGGGTAACCAAAAACATTCAGTACTTC. This codes for CASRADRVTKNIQYF.

V usage is TRBV5-4 and J usage is TRBJ2-5, with 10 bases aligning to TRBD2. V was clipped by 0 bases and J by 4 bases; unmatched bases: 3. This CDR3 contains 15 residues. CDR1 is SGHNT, CDR2 YYREEE, per germline (reference sequence). The CDR3 DNA follows: TGTGCCAGCAGCTTGGCTAGCGGGGGTTCAGAGACCCAGTACTTC. It translates to CASSLASGGSETQYF.

This chain uses TRBV2 with TRBJ2-7; D gene ambiguous. This CDR3 contains 14 residues. Trimming removed 8 bases from V and 0 bases from J, with 14 bases in between. In germline, CDR1 is SNHLY, CDR2 FYNNEI. The CDR3 loop is CASRGVFSSYEQYF. CDR3 in DNA: TGTGCCAGCCGAGGAGTGTTTAGCTCCTACGAGCAGTACTTC.

The chain is built from TRBV24-1 and TRBJ2-1; 12 bases line up with TRBD2. Germline lookup yields CDR1 KGHDR and CDR2 SFDVKD. The trim removed 5 bases at V and 9 bases at J, leaving 7 bases unmatched. This CDR3 contains 15 residues. The CDR3, as DNA: TGTGCCACCAGTGTTGGGACTAGCGGGTTATCTGAGCAGTTCTTC. Amino acids: CATSVGTSGLSEQFF.

The chain uses TRBV3-1 (or the pseudogene TRBV3-2) and TRBJ2-7; D remains ambiguous. Germline CDR1 reads LGHDT; CDR2 reads YNNKEL (reference sequence). V lost 3 bases, J lost 5 bases, and 14 bases lay in between. CDR3 length: 14 residues. The chain's CDR3 is CASSHPSKVDEQYF. The CDR3 DNA is TGTGCCAGCAGCCACCCGTCCAAGGTGGACGAGCAGTACTTC.

This clone was found once. The chain links TRBV5-1 to TRBJ2-3; the match to TRBD1 covers 8 bases. CDR1 SGHRS and CDR2 YFSETQ come from the germline V gene. The V segment lost 3 bases and the J segment 6 bases; nucleotides outside the gene matches: 6. The CDR3 runs to 14 residues. The CDR3 nucleotides are TGCGCCAGCAGCTCGGGACAGGCCTACGATACGCAGTATTTT. Residues: CASSSGQAYDTQYF.

This clone was seen only once. The chain couples TRBV7-9 to TRBJ2-7, with D tentatively TRBD2 (5 bases). Germline assignment: CDR1 SEHNR and CDR2 FQNEAQ (reference sequence). CDR3 size: 15 residues. The V and J ends lost 1 base and 3 bases respectively, with 13 bases between them. Here the CDR3 reads CASSLGEGLSYEQYF. The CDR3 DNA follows: TGTGCCAGCAGCTTAGGTGAGGGTCTCAGCTACGAGCAGTACTTC.

The chain combines TRBV24-1 with TRBJ2-7, with 13 bases lining up with TRBD2. The CDR3 is made up of 16 amino acids. The junction had 6 bases not matched to a gene; V was cut back by 4 bases and J by 4 bases. Germline V CDR1 and CDR2: KGHDR, SFDVKD. The CDR3 loop reads CATSDPTSGRAYEQYF. The DNA for the CDR3 is TGTGCCACCAGTGACCCCACTAGCGGGAGGGCATACGAGCAGTACTTC.

The V gene is TRBV19, the J gene TRBJ1-6; 8 bases fit TRBD1. The germline V gene encodes CDR1 LNHDA and CDR2 SQIVND (reference sequence). This CDR3 has 15 amino acids. Trimming removed 6 bases from V and 6 bases from J; junction bases left unmatched: 7. The CDR3 DNA is TGTGCCAGTAGCCCGGACAGGGTGGGTAATTCACCCCTCCACTTT. Residues: CASSPDRVGNSPLHF.